Listed below are T cell receptor beta chains from one sample, sequenced in a study of shared clonotypes between healthy human individuals. Sequencing used immunoSEQ multiplex PCR; TCRdb keeps in-frame clones, though not all of them. Here the sample spans over a million clones, approximately 96% being singletons. Sequencing input: naive CD4+ T cells sorted from blood. Every receptor here comes from a man aged 30 to 45 in good health. The CDR3 runs from the conserved cysteine through the conserved F or W. Each record gives: V gene, D gene, clone size, CDR3 length, J gene, CDR3 protein, CDR3 DNA. The D gene is left open where the match is weak. Expanded clones get a size class; other rows say once, few or many, or leave the size out.

v_gene: TRBV7-2; d_gene: TRBD2; abundance: -; len: 16; j_gene: TRBJ2-1; CDR3aa: CASSLVGLAGAGEQFF; CDR3nt: TGTGCCAGCAGCTTAGTTGGGCTAGCGGGAGCCGGCGAGCAGTTCTTC
v_gene: TRBV28; d_gene: -; abundance: -; len: 14; j_gene: TRBJ2-7; CDR3aa: CASSSDREGYEQYF; CDR3nt: TGTGCCAGCAGTTCCGACAGGGAGGGCTACGAGCAGTACTTC
v_gene: TRBV7-6; d_gene: TRBD2; abundance: -; len: 15; j_gene: TRBJ2-3; CDR3aa: CASSILAGGTDTQYF; CDR3nt: TGTGCCAGCAGCATTCTAGCGGGAGGCACAGATACGCAGTATTTT
v_gene: TRBV7-8; d_gene: TRBD2; abundance: once; len: 15; j_gene: TRBJ2-1; CDR3aa: CASSSTGTSYNEQFF; CDR3nt: TGTGCCAGCAGCAGTACCGGGACTAGCTACAATGAGCAGTTCTTC
v_gene: TRBV5-8; d_gene: TRBD1; abundance: -; len: 14; j_gene: TRBJ2-1; CDR3aa: CASSHGQGRSEQFF; CDR3nt: TGTGCCAGCAGCCATGGACAGGGGAGGAGTGAGCAGTTCTTC
v_gene: TRBV25-1; d_gene: -; abundance: -; len: 15; j_gene: TRBJ2-3; CDR3aa: CASSEYGRTADTQYF; CDR3nt: TGTGCCAGCAGTGAATATGGCCGCACGGCGGATACGCAGTATTTT
v_gene: TRBV5-6; d_gene: -; abundance: -; len: 13; j_gene: TRBJ2-2; CDR3aa: CASSSGVTGELFF; CDR3nt: TGTGCCAGCAGCTCGGGAGTCACCGGGGAGCTGTTTTTT
v_gene: TRBV9; d_gene: -; abundance: once; len: 19; j_gene: TRBJ2-1; CDR3aa: CASSVEEGGLPSSYNEQFF; CDR3nt: TGTGCCAGCAGCGTAGAAGAGGGGGGTCTACCCTCCTCCTACAATGAGCAGTTCTTC
v_gene: TRBV7-2; d_gene: TRBD1; abundance: -; len: 15; j_gene: TRBJ2-7; CDR3aa: CASIRTGTGSYEQYF; CDR3nt: TGTGCCAGCATCCGAACCGGGACAGGTTCCTACGAGCAGTACTTC
v_gene: TRBV5-4; d_gene: TRBD1; abundance: -; len: 16; j_gene: TRBJ2-3; CDR3aa: CASSPTGGLSSDTQYF; CDR3nt: TGTGCCAGCAGCCCCACAGGGGGCCTTTCATCGGATACGCAGTATTTT
v_gene: TRBV18; d_gene: -; abundance: -; len: 13; j_gene: TRBJ2-3; CDR3aa: CASSPPSGDTQYF; CDR3nt: TGTGCCAGCTCACCACCGTCGGGGGATACGCAGTATTTT
v_gene: TRBV29-1; d_gene: -; abundance: few; len: 12; j_gene: TRBJ1-5; CDR3aa: CSVGDSNQPQHF; CDR3nt: TGCAGCGTTGGGGATAGCAATCAGCCCCAGCATTTT
v_gene: TRBV6-5; d_gene: -; abundance: -; len: 12; j_gene: TRBJ1-3; CDR3aa: CASRSSGNTIYF; CDR3nt: TGTGCCAGCAGGTCCTCTGGAAACACCATATATTTT
v_gene: TRBV30; d_gene: TRBD1; abundance: -; len: 16; j_gene: TRBJ2-1; CDR3aa: CAWSASRDRFTDEQFF; CDR3nt: TGTGCCTGGAGTGCTTCCCGGGACAGGTTTACGGATGAGCAGTTCTTC